This T cell receptor (beta chain) was observed in a study of human versus mouse CDR3 diversity and MHC coevolution. About this clone itself: Its antigen is unknown.

Findings of the study overall: Around 1.5 million TCR beta clonotypes were estimated for humans, the largest repertoire. Most of the three human donors had the lowest clonal inequality. About 6 MHC II alleles selected the human T cells. Mice had fewer CDR3 deletions and insertions than humans on average.

This table comes from immunoSEQ multiplex PCR, and its TCRdb copy is limited to in-frame clones, with some not included. The sample lists about 60,000 clones, just under 95% occurring once. V lost 4 bases, J lost 4 bases, and 5 bases stayed unmatched. Germline loops: CDR1 GTSNPN, CDR2 SVGIG (reference sequence). The CDR3 spans 13 residues. This rearrangement joins TRBV30 to TRBJ2-7, with TRBD2 identical over 9 bases. Sequencing was performed on naive CD4+ T cells from blood. The subset was: CD45RO-negative CD62L-positive naive CD4 T cells. The sequence was obtained from a person aged 55 to 75 in good health. In DNA, the CDR3 is TGTGCCTGGAATAGCGGGAGTCCTTACGAGCAGTACTTC. This codes for CAWNSGSPYEQYF.